Shown below are 31 T cell receptor beta chains from a single sample sequenced in a study of blood T cells in healthy people across ages. A second roughly 7 to 12 cycle PCR used barcoded and J-beta primers. TCRdb independently ran MiXCR on the 5' RACE reads; one entry per CDR3 protein. This sample yields hundreds of thousands of distinct CDR3 sequences, of which about 20% are seen a single time; roughly a fifth belongs to the top ten. Source material: blood. All receptors come from a man aged 65-85 years in good health.

The chain uses TRBV5-6 and TRBJ2-6, with D hard to call. Trimming removed 0 bases at V and 1 base at J, with 5 bases between. The CDR3 is made up of 15 amino acids. Germline V CDR1 and CDR2: SGHDT, YYEEEE. The CDR3 protein is CASSLGHSGANVLTF. CDR3 nucleotides: TGTGCCAGCAGCTTGGGTCATTCTGGGGCCAACGTCCTGACTTTC.

The J gene is TRBJ1-2, the V gene TRBV6-6; possibly TRBD1 for D (5 bases). Germline CDR1 and CDR2: MNHNY and SVGAGI (reference sequence). The CDR3 is 13 residues long. Trimming stripped 4 bases from V and 5 bases from J, with 11 bases between. The CDR3 is CASSSREGYGYTF. Here the CDR3 DNA reads TGTGCCAGCAGTTCCCGCGAGGGGTATGGCTACACCTTC.

The chain carries TRBV10-3 and TRBJ1-2; 9 bases are shared with TRBD1. CDR1 and CDR2 from the germline V gene are ENHRY and SYGVKD. Unmatched junction bases numbered 17, after V lost 7 bases and J lost 11 bases. The CDR3 totals 15 residues. For the CDR3, the DNA is TGTGCCATCAACGGAGGGACAGGGCTATCGTTTGGGTACACCTTC. It encodes CAINGGTGLSFGYTF.

This clonotype was observed at least ten times. The gene calls are TRBV12-3 or TRBV12-4 and TRBJ2-2, with 9 bases that match TRBD2. The CDR3 sequence is 17 residues long. V lost 4 bases, J lost 1 base, and 7 bases stayed unmatched. The CDR3 nucleotides read TGTGCCAGCAGTTCAAGACTAGCGGATATGAACACCGGGGAGCTGTTTTTT. Translation gives CASSSRLADMNTGELFF.

In this sample, this clonotype turned up a few times. The chain has TRBV12-3 or TRBV12-4 and TRBJ2-7, with 10 bases lining up with TRBD2. This CDR3 region has 15 residues. V was clipped by 1 base and J by 3 bases; unmatched bases: 3. The DNA for the CDR3 is TGTGCCAGCAGTTTAGGGTTAGCGGGAGGCTACGAGCAGTACGTC. Protein sequence: CASSLGLAGGYEQYV.

This rearrangement joins TRBV29-1 to TRBJ1-1; 8 nucleotides agree with TRBD1. This CDR3 spans 12 amino acids. V dropped 5 bases and J dropped 4; count of bases not matched to a gene: 3. Germline V gene sequence: CDR1 SQVTM, CDR2 ANQGSEA. This CDR3 reads CSVQQGGTEAFF. In nucleotides, the CDR3 is TGCAGCGTTCAACAGGGGGGCACTGAAGCTTTCTTT.

The rearrangement links TRBV5-1 to TRBJ2-3; 8 bases align to TRBD1. Germline V CDR1 and CDR2: SGHRS, YFSETQ. The CDR3 is 15 residues long. V lost 5 bases, J lost 5 bases, and 10 bases stayed unmatched. As DNA, the CDR3 is TGCGCCAGCAGTCAAGGAGGACAGGGAGGAGATACGCAGTATTTT. It codes for CASSQGGQGGDTQYF.

The V gene is TRBV4-1, the J gene TRBJ1-4, with TRBD1 as a possible D gene (6 bases). Germline CDR1 and CDR2: MGHRA and YSYEKL. The CDR3 is 19 amino acids. Trimming removed 4 bases at V and 5 bases at J, with 26 bases between. CDR3 protein: CASSPSPNSDSGNNEKLFF. The CDR3, as DNA: TGCGCCAGCAGCCCCTCACCCAACTCGGACAGTGGGAACAATGAAAAACTGTTTTTT.

The rearrangement links TRBV10-2 to TRBJ1-6; 8 bases map to TRBD1. The ends lost 6 bases at V and 2 bases at J; junction bases unmatched: 3. The CDR3 sequence is 15 residues long. CDR1 is WSHSY, CDR2 SAAADI, per germline. This CDR3 reads CASRDRVAYNSPLHF. In DNA form, the CDR3 reads TGCGCCAGCAGGGACAGGGTGGCCTATAATTCACCCCTCCACTTT.

This clonotype was picked up many times. V gene TRBV15 combines with J gene TRBJ2-7; the D is unclear. The CDR3 totals 13 residues. V was pared by 0 bases and J by 6 bases, with 9 bases between. The V gene's germline CDR1 is LNHNV and CDR2 YYDKDF (reference sequence). For the CDR3, the DNA is TGTGCCACCAGCAGAGAATATGGATTCGAGCAGTACGTC. The encoded protein is CATSREYGFEQYV.

The chain couples TRBV3-1 to TRBJ1-2; the D gene is possibly TRBD1 (5 bases). Looked up from germline, CDR1 is LGHDT and CDR2 is YNNKEL (reference sequence). The CDR3 has 14 amino acids. The V and J ends lost 8 bases and 4 bases respectively, with 17 bases between them. CDR3 region: CASGPEGSAYGYTF. The DNA of the CDR3 is TGTGCCAGCGGCCCCGAGGGGTCGGCCTATGGCTACACCTTC.

The chain employs TRBV10-3 and TRBJ1-2, with a possible D match to TRBD1 (6 bases). The CDR3 extends over 17 amino acids. The V and J ends lost 3 bases and 1 base respectively, with 18 bases between them. Looked up from germline, CDR1 is ENHRY and CDR2 is SYGVKD. The CDR3 coding sequence is TGTGCCATCAGTGACCCTAACCGACAGGAGATTAACTATGGCTACACCTTC. Protein product: CAISDPNRQEINYGYTF.

This clonotype was recorded at least ten times. The chain couples TRBV5-6 to TRBJ2-3; possible D gene TRBD1, 5 bases. The CDR3 runs to 13 residues. Trimming took off 3 bases at V and 3 bases at J, with 8 bases between the two ends. CDR1 SGHDT and CDR2 YYEEEE come from the germline V gene. The CDR3 spells CASSSKGTDTQYF. CDR3 bases: TGTGCCAGCAGCTCGAAGGGGACAGATACGCAGTATTTT.

This clonotype appeared many times. This chain joins TRBV27 and TRBJ1-5, with unresolved D. V was trimmed by 3 bases and J by 4 bases, leaving 13 bases between them. The CDR3 runs 15 residues. CDR1 and CDR2 (germline): MNHEY, SMNVEV (reference sequence). DNA of the CDR3: TGTGCCAGCAGTTTGCAAAAAGGCGCGAATCAGCCCCAGCATTTT. Translation: CASSLQKGANQPQHF.

This clonotype turned up a few times. At one end the junction does not follow the germline gene, possibly because of a read error. This chain uses TRBV4-3 with TRBJ2-1; D is ambiguous. This CDR3 has 14 amino acids. Germline V CDR1 and CDR2: LGHNA, YSLEER. The CDR3 DNA reads TGCGCCAGCAGCCAAACCTTTGGACCCAATGAGCAGTCCTTC. It codes for CASSQTFGPNEQSF.

This clonotype was picked up many times. The rearrangement uses TRBV4-3 and TRBJ2-5; the D is unclear. The assigned J gene may be wrong: the sequence end matches TRBJ2-1 better. There are 17 residues in the CDR3. Germline CDR1 LGHNA, CDR2 YSLEER. The CDR3 sequence: CASSQDAQVSLENEQFF. For the CDR3, the DNA is TGCGCCAGCAGCCAAGATGCCCAAGTTTCTTTGGAAAATGAGCAGTTCTTC.

In regard to this clonotype: Its ends do not fully match the called genes, so a read error is possible. V and J are TRBV3-1 and TRBJ2-7; 10 bases are shared with TRBD2. Germline V gives CDR1 LGHDT, CDR2 YNNKEL (reference sequence). The CDR3 has 14 amino acids. CDR3 bases: TGTGCCTGCAGCCCCGGACTAGCGGATTACGAGCAGTACTTC. Protein product: CACSPGLADYEQYF.

V and J are TRBV24-1 and TRBJ2-3; 12 bases line up with TRBD2. CDR3 length: 17 amino acids. The germline CDR1 and CDR2 sequences are KGHDR and SFDVKD. V lost 4 bases, J lost 3 bases, and 7 bases stayed unmatched. CDR3 sequence (DNA): TGTGCCACCAGTGACCCGCAGACTAGCGGGAGAACAGATACGCAGTATTTT. This sequence encodes CATSDPQTSGRTDTQYF.

This clonotype was counted a few times. The V call is TRBV28, the J call TRBJ1-2; the match to TRBD1 covers 11 bases. CDR3 size: 15 residues. From germline, CDR1 is MDHEN and CDR2 SYDVKM. The V and J ends lost 8 bases and 3 bases, in that order; junction bases with no gene match: 8. The CDR3 reads CASGLGQGADYGYTF. The CDR3 nucleotides read TGTGCCAGCGGTCTAGGACAGGGGGCCGACTATGGCTACACCTTC.

This chain links TRBV25-1 with TRBJ2-1, with 14 bases lining up with TRBD2. Germline CDR1 MGHDK, CDR2 SYGVNS. This CDR3 region has 18 residues. V lost 2 bases and J lost 4; bases outside the gene matches: 7. The CDR3 DNA follows: TGTGCCAGCAGTGAAACACAGGGACTAGCGGGAGTTTACAATGAGCAGTTCTTC. Translating it yields CASSETQGLAGVYNEQFF.

V is TRBV4-3 and J is TRBJ1-2; D unclear. Looked up from germline, CDR1 is LGHNA and CDR2 is YSLEER. The CDR3 length is 13 residues. V was cut by 2 bases and J by 9 bases, with 13 bases left in between. CDR3 in amino acids: CASSQPFGDSYTF. CDR3 sequence (DNA): TGCGCCAGCAGCCAACCCTTCGGGGATAGCTACACCTTC.

This chain uses TRBV5-1 with TRBJ2-3; 9 bases are shared with TRBD1. CDR3 length equals 17 residues. J lost 3 bases, V lost 0 bases, and 8 bases had no gene match. CDR1 and CDR2 from the germline V gene are SGHRS and YFSETQ. The chain's CDR3 is CASSLGTGGGRTDTQYF. Here the CDR3 DNA reads TGCGCCAGCAGCTTGGGTACAGGGGGCGGTCGAACAGATACGCAGTATTTT.

The chain joins TRBV29-1 to TRBJ2-3; D remains ambiguous. The V gene's germline CDR1 is SQVTM and CDR2 ANQGSEA. Deletions cut 3 bases from V and 2 bases from J, with 12 bases between. This CDR3 contains 14 residues. CDR3 bases: TGCAGCGTTGATCCCGAGAAACTCACAGATACGCAGTATTTT. This encodes CSVDPEKLTDTQYF.

This clonotype appeared a few times. CDR3 DNA sequence: TGTGCCAGCAGTAAGACCGGGACAGAAATCCCTCCTTTGGTCTACGAGCAGTACGTC. Protein product: CASSKTGTEIPPLVYEQYV. The genes are TRBV12-3 or TRBV12-4 and TRBJ2-5; 7 nucleotides match TRBD1. Gene TRBJ2-7 matches the end of the DNA better, so the J call may be wrong. This CDR3 comprises 19 residues.

This clonotype has just a few counts. The chain uses TRBV18 and TRBJ2-2, with D maybe TRBD2 (6 bases). The germline V and J ends were trimmed by 1 base and 5 bases, with 14 bases remaining between them. The CDR3 totals 16 residues. The germline V gene encodes CDR1 KGHSH and CDR2 LQKENI. The CDR3 is CASSPRGTQGTGELFF. The CDR3 DNA reads TGTGCCAGCTCACCACGCGGGACTCAAGGGACCGGGGAGCTGTTTTTT.

CDR3 sequence: CSARGLGGLQETQYF. Written as DNA, the CDR3 is TGCAGTGCTAGAGGGTTAGGGGGCCTCCAAGAGACCCAGTACTTC. The V call is TRBV20-1, the J call TRBJ2-5; 7 positions match TRBD1. The CDR3 is made up of 15 amino acids. Per germline, CDR1 DFQATT and CDR2 SNEGSKA (reference sequence). V shed 1 base, J shed 1 base, and the junction held 6 bases outside the gene matches.

The chain uses TRBV29-1 and TRBJ2-3; weak D call: TRBD1 (5 bases). Trimming left V 5 bases short and J 1 base short, with 13 bases between. Per germline, CDR1 SQVTM and CDR2 ANQGSEA. The CDR3 is 14 amino acids. CDR3 sequence (DNA): TGCAGCGTTAGGAGTCAGGGCGGCACAGATACGCAGTATTTT. It codes for CSVRSQGGTDTQYF.

The chain employs TRBV12-3 or TRBV12-4 and TRBJ1-4; no reliable D call. The CDR3 contains 13 residues. With 6 bases removed from V and 10 bases from J, the gap between germline ends came to 15 bases. The CDR3 DNA reads TGTGCCAGCAGCGGGGAAGGATTCTTAAAACTGTTTTTT. The encoded protein is CASSGEGFLKLFF.

The V and J genes are TRBV7-2 and TRBJ2-5; 7 bases align to TRBD2. Losses at the gene ends were 9 bases for V and 2 bases for J; bases not matched to a gene: 12. This CDR3 has 15 amino acids. Germline values: CDR1 SGHTA, CDR2 FQGNSA. The CDR3: CASSIPGGTQETQYF. The CDR3 coding sequence is TGTGCCAGTAGTATACCGGGAGGAACTCAAGAGACCCAGTACTTC.

CDR3 nucleotides: TGTGCCAGCACTATACTAGCGGGAGCCGCCGGGGAGCTGTTTTTT. Encoded protein: CASTILAGAAGELFF. The chain joins TRBV2 to TRBJ2-2; the match to TRBD2 covers 11 bases. CDR3 length: 15 residues. The germline V gene encodes CDR1 SNHLY and CDR2 FYNNEI. Losses at the gene ends were 7 bases for V and 6 bases for J; bases not matched to a gene: 7.

With respect to this clonotype: Just one base apart from a much larger clone, this may be a read error. The rearrangement links TRBV5-1 to TRBJ1-4; maybe TRBD1 (5 bases). The CDR3 contains 16 residues. The V end lost 1 base, the J end lost 5 bases, and 15 bases lay between the germline ends. CDR1 is SGHRS, CDR2 YFSETQ, per germline. DNA of the CDR3: TGCGCCAGCAGCTTGATGTGGTGGGGCCTAAATGAAAAACTGTTTTTT. Its protein is CASSLMWWGLNEKLFF.